This TCR beta chain is drawn from a study of radiation and T cells in renal cell carcinoma. Study outcomes and limitations: From baseline, blood top tumor clonotypes peaked at 2 weeks post-radiation.

Repertoires were generated with immunoSEQ multiplex PCR, while TCRdb's copy carries only in-frame clones and drops some. The table has around 45,000 clones, 82% seen once; the top ten hold roughly 30%. Time point defined: blood 4 weeks post-SBRT, at nephrectomy. Treatment noted: 15 Gy SBRT to primary tumor, nephrectomy 4 weeks later. Blood was sampled at baseline, 2 weeks and 4 weeks after SBRT. A word on this clone: Its target is unknown.

Per germline, CDR1 SNHLY and CDR2 FYNNEI. CDR3 length: 14 residues. Trimming removed 7 bases at V and 4 bases at J, with 16 bases between. The chain uses TRBV2 and TRBJ2-5; perhaps TRBD2 as D (5 bases). The sequencing here drew on blood, taken from a patient whose treatment included radiotherapy and nephrectomy. This TCR derives from an older woman with renal cell carcinoma. CDR3 coding DNA: TGTGCCAGCAACCCCTGGCTAGAGGGAGAGACCCAGTACTTC. It encodes CASNPWLEGETQYF.